This T cell receptor (beta chain) was identified during a study of T cells in narcolepsy. Study background: Donors had narcolepsy type 1 or type 2, or were healthy controls.

The V and J ends lost 0 bases and 2 bases respectively, with 8 bases between them. This CDR3 has 14 amino acids. From germline, CDR1 is SGHRS and CDR2 YFSETQ. The data were produced by immunoSEQ multiplex PCR, yet TCRdb's version contains in-frame clones alone and is incomplete. This table holds roughly 34,000 clones, around 80% found once. The TCR comes from a human donor with narcolepsy. Sample: CD45RA- memory CD4+ T cells from PBMCs. The gene calls are TRBV5-1 and TRBJ1-2; a weak D match, TRBD1 (5 bases). The CDR3 reads CASSLDQGNYGYTF. DNA for the CDR3: TGCGCCAGCAGCTTGGACCAGGGCAACTATGGCTACACCTTC. Drawing the rest from reference TRBV5-1 and TRBJ1-2, the complete variable domain is KAGVTQTPRYLIKTRGQQVTLSCSPISGHRSVSWYQQTPGQGLQFLFEYFSETQRNKGNFPGRFSGRQFSNSRSEMNVSTLELGDSALYLCASSLDQGNYGYTFGSGTRLTVV.